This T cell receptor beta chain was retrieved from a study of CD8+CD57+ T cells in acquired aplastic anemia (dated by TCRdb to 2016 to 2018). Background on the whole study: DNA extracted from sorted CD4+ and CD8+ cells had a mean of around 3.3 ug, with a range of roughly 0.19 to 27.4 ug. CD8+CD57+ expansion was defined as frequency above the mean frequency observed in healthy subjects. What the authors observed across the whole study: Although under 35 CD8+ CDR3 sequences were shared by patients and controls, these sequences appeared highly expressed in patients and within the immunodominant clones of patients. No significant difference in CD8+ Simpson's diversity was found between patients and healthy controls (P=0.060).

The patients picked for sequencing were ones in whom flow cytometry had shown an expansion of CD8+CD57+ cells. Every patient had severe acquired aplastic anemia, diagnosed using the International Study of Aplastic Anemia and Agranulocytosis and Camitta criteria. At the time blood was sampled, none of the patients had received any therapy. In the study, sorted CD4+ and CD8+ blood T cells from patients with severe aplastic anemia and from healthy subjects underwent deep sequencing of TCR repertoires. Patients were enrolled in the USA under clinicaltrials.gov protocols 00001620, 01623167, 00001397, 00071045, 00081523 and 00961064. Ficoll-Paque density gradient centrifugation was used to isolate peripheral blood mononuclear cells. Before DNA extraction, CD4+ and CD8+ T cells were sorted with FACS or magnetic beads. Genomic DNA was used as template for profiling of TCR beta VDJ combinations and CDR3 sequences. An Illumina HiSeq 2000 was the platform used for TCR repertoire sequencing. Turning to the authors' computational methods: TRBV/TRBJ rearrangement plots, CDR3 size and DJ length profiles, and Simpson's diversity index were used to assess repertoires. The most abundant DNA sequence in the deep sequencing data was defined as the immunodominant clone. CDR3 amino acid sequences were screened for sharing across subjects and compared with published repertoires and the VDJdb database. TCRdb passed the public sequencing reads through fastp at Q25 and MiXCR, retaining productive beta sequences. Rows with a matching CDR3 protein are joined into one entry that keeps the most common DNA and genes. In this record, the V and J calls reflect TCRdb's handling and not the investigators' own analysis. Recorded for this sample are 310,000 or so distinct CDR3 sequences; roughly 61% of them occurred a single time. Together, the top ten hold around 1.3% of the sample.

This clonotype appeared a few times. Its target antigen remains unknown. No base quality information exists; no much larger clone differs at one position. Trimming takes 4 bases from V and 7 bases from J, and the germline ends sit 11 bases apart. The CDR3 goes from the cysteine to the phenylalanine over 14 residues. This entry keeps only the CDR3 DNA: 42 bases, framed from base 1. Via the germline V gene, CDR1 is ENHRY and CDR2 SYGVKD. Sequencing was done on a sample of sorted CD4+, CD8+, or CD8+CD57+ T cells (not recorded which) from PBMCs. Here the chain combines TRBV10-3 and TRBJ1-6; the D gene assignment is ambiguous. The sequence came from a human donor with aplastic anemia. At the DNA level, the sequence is TGTGCCATCAGTGTAGAGGAAAGCAATTCACCCCTCCACTTT. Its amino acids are CAISVEESNSPLHF.